These 3 T cell receptor beta chains came from one sample sequenced in a study of blood T cells in healthy people across ages. A sample-barcoded 5' primer and a J-beta primer mix were used in a second PCR of roughly 6 to 11 cycles. TCRdb reprocessed the 5' RACE reads with MiXCR, giving one entry per CDR3 protein. The data hold about 1.8 million distinct CDR3 sequences, with about 50% observed a single time. Sequencing input: blood. The receptors come from a woman aged 40-49 years in good health.

In its sample, this clonotype was seen a few times. The chain uses TRBV20-1 and TRBJ2-3; 7 bases fit TRBD2. Germline V gene lookup returns CDR1 DFQATT and CDR2 SNEGSKA (reference sequence). The trim removed 2 bases at V and 2 bases at J, leaving 4 bases unmatched. CDR3 length equals 14 residues. The DNA of the CDR3 is TGCAGTGCTAGAAAAGCGGGGATCACAGATACGCAGTATTTT. Amino acids: CSARKAGITDTQYF.

The V and J genes are TRBV6-2 or TRBV6-3 and TRBJ2-3; D possibly corresponds to TRBD2 (7 bases). Germline CDR1 is MNHEY and CDR2 is SVGEGT. The V and J ends lost 6 bases and 0 bases respectively, with 19 bases between them. The CDR3 consists of 17 residues. CDR3: CASRRSAGATSTDTQYF. DNA for the CDR3: TGTGCCAGCAGACGATCGGCGGGGGCCACTAGCACAGATACGCAGTATTTT.

The V gene is TRBV13, the J gene TRBJ2-5; D is unclear. Trimming stripped 3 bases from V and 5 bases from J, with 7 bases between. Germline V lookup: CDR1 PRHDT, CDR2 FYEKMQ (reference sequence). This CDR3 comprises 12 residues. The CDR3 loop is CASSFQLETQYF. The CDR3 DNA reads as TGTGCCAGCAGCTTCCAGCTTGAGACCCAGTACTTC. The entire variable domain, with the rest obtained from reference TRBV13 and TRBJ2-5, is as follows: AAGVIQSPRHLIKEKRETATLKCYPIPRHDTVYWYQQGPGQDPQFLISFYEKMQSDKGSIPDRFSAQQFSDYHSELNMSSLELGDSALYFCASSFQLETQYFGPGTRLLVL.